This TCR beta chain was sequenced for a study of blood T cells in healthy people across ages. Whole-study findings and limits: Diversity was estimated from one million T cells, and these estimates were considered underestimates. The fall in TCR beta diversity per million T cells was roughly linear with age.

PCR was performed a second time for about 6 to 11 cycles using a sample-barcoded 5' primer and a J-beta primer mix. Through a template-switch adaptor with 12 random nucleotides, each cDNA molecule received a tag. TCRdb re-called the 5' RACE reads with MiXCR, one entry per CDR3 protein. The data show approximately 1.5 million distinct CDR3 sequences, roughly two fifths seen once. The CDR3 extends over 15 amino acids. From germline, CDR1 is LNHNV and CDR2 YYDKDF (reference sequence). In the case of this clonotype: Antigen specificity is unknown. At one end the junction does not follow the germline gene, possibly because of a read error.

This clonotype originated in a woman between 18 and 29 years old in good health. Specimen: blood. The chain uses TRBV15 and TRBJ1-2; D is unclear. CDR3 nucleotides: TGTGCCACCAGCAGAGATCTGATGTCCCCCTATGGTTACACCTTC. It codes for CATSRDLMSPYGYTF.